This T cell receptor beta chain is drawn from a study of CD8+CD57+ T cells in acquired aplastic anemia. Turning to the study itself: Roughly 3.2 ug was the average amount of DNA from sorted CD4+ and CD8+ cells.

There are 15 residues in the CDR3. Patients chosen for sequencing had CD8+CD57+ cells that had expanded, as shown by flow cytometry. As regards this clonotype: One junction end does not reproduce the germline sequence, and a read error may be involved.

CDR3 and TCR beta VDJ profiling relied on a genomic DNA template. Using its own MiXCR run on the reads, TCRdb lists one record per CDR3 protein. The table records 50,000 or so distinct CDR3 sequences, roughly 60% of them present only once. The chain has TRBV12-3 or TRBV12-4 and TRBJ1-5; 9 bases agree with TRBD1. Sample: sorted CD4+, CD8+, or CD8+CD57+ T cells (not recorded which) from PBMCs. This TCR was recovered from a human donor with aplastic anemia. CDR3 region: CASSPDRGANQPQHF. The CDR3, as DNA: TGTGCCAGCAGTCCCGACAGGGGGGCCAATCAGCCCCAGCATTTC.